Shown below are 23 T cell receptor beta chains from a single sample sequenced in a study of Ad26.COV2.S vaccination and SARS-CoV-2 variants. Treatment meaning: about 20 received Ad26.COV2.S at low or high dose, single or two shots; about 5 received placebo; per-sample allocation not given. Sampling occurred on day 63 after the first vaccine or placebo injection. Method: immunoSEQ multiplex PCR; TCRdb's copy keeps in-frame clones and lacks some. This table has roughly 240,000 clones, approximately 90% appearing once. Sequenced material: peripheral blood, taken in a trial of Ad26.COV2.S vaccine versus placebo. Source of these receptors: a person aged 18-60 years who received the Ad26.COV2.S COVID-19 vaccine or a placebo.

This rearrangement joins TRBV12-3 or TRBV12-4 to TRBJ2-2; no reliable D call. V was cut by 5 bases and J by 4 bases, with 5 bases left in between. CDR3 length equals 12 residues. The CDR3 DNA is TGTGCCAGCAGTCTTCTCACCGGGGAGCTGTTTTTT. Protein product: CASSLLTGELFF.

The chain recombines TRBV10-1 with TRBJ1-1; D is unclear. This CDR3 is 13 amino acids long. Trimming left V 7 bases short and J 4 bases short, with 13 bases between. CDR1 is WNHNN and CDR2 is SYGVQD in the germline V gene (reference sequence). The DNA of the CDR3 is TGCGCCAGCACCACAACGGGTGGCACTGAAGCTTTCTTT. Protein product: CASTTTGGTEAFF.

V usage is TRBV18 and J usage is TRBJ1-4; TRBD1 matches at 7 bases. Germline V gives CDR1 KGHSH, CDR2 LQKENI. The CDR3 length is 15 residues. The junction had 8 bases not matched to a gene; V was cut back by 3 bases and J by 7 bases. The chain's CDR3 is CASSPRQGKGEKLFF. In DNA, the CDR3 is TGTGCCAGCTCACCTCGACAGGGAAAGGGTGAAAAACTGTTTTTT.

The rearrangement joins TRBV2 to TRBJ1-2; D might be TRBD1 (6 bases). Trimming removed 2 bases from V and 2 bases from J, with 9 bases in between. This CDR3 contains 14 residues. Per the germline V gene, CDR1 is SNHLY and CDR2 is FYNNEI. The DNA of the CDR3 is TGTGCCAGCAGTGAAAGGGGACAAAACTATGGCTACACCTTC. It specifies CASSERGQNYGYTF.

V usage is TRBV9 and J usage is TRBJ1-2, with D uncertain. The CDR3 runs to 13 residues. V was clipped by 0 bases and J by 4 bases, with 7 bases between them. Germline V gives CDR1 SGDLS, CDR2 YYNGEE. The CDR3 region is CASSVDTGYGYTF. The DNA of the CDR3 is TGTGCCAGCAGCGTAGATACTGGCTATGGCTACACCTTC.

This chain connects TRBV3-1 (or the pseudogene TRBV3-2) to TRBJ1-4; perhaps TRBD1 as D (5 bases). Per the germline V gene, CDR1 is LGHDT and CDR2 is YNNKEL (reference sequence). Trimming removed 0 bases from V and 8 bases from J, with 13 bases in between. The CDR3 length is 15 residues. The CDR3 sequence: CASSQEGREGEKLFF. CDR3 bases: TGTGCCAGCAGCCAAGAAGGGAGAGAGGGGGAAAAACTGTTTTTT.

The V call is TRBV19, the J call TRBJ2-5, with D perhaps being TRBD1 or TRBD2 (5 bases each). V was cut by 1 base and J by 5 bases, with 17 bases left in between. CDR3 length equals 16 residues. Germline CDR1 is LNHDA and CDR2 is SQIVND (reference sequence). The CDR3 loop reads CASSIVLGASYETQYF. The CDR3 region has the DNA TGTGCCAGTAGTATAGTACTCGGGGCATCTTACGAGACCCAGTACTTC.

The V call is TRBV6-2 or TRBV6-3, the J call TRBJ2-1; 12 bases line up with TRBD2. Germline values: CDR1 MNHEY, CDR2 SVGEGT. Trimming removed 4 bases from V and 7 bases from J; junction bases left unmatched: 11. The CDR3 consists of 17 residues. CDR3 sequence (DNA): TGTGCCAGCAGTTCCCCCCTGCTAGCGGGAGGGCGGAATGAGCAGTTCTTC. Encoded protein: CASSSPLLAGGRNEQFF.

The rearrangement uses TRBV2 and TRBJ2-3, with D unclear. The length of the CDR3 is 11 residues. Per the germline V gene, CDR1 is SNHLY and CDR2 is FYNNEI. The V end was cut by 11 bases, the J end by 6 bases, with 12 bases between. The DNA for the CDR3 is TGTGCCGGCCTGGTGAGGGATACGCAGTATTTT. Protein product: CAGLVRDTQYF.

The J gene is TRBJ1-1, the V gene TRBV30; D gene ambiguous. Germline CDR1 is GTSNPN and CDR2 is SVGIG (reference sequence). This CDR3 contains 13 residues. V was trimmed by 0 bases and J by 9 bases, leaving 14 bases between them. The CDR3 protein is CAWSVQQATQAFF. The CDR3 region has the DNA TGTGCCTGGAGTGTACAGCAGGCAACTCAAGCTTTCTTT.

The chain couples TRBV5-6 to TRBJ2-5, with 8 bases fitting TRBD1. The length of the CDR3 is 16 residues. V trimming: 4 bases; J trimming: 1 base; junction bases outside the gene matches: 9. CDR1 and CDR2 from the germline V gene are SGHDT and YYEEEE. The CDR3 DNA follows: TGTGCCAGCAGCCTGGGACAGGAGAATGTCCAAGAGACCCAGTACTTC. Translating gives CASSLGQENVQETQYF.

This clone was picked up a small number of times. The chain couples TRBV12-3 or TRBV12-4 to TRBJ2-7; 10 nucleotides agree with TRBD2. The V segment lost 7 bases and the J segment 8 bases; nucleotides outside the gene matches: 8. CDR3 length equals 13 residues. DNA for the CDR3: TGTGCCAGCAACTTGGGACTAGCGTCCCAGCAGTACTTC. This gives the protein CASNLGLASQQYF.

This chain links TRBV23-1 with TRBJ2-1; 8 nucleotides line up with TRBD2. TRBV23-1 falls under the ORF class, with uncertain function. This CDR3 is 19 amino acids long. J lost 4 bases, V lost 6 bases, and 20 bases had no gene match. This chain's CDR3 is CASSYRGGAFVIFYNEQFF. The CDR3 nucleotides read TGCGCCAGCAGCTACCGGGGGGGGGCTTTCGTGATCTTTTACAATGAGCAGTTCTTC.

The rearrangement links TRBV19 to TRBJ2-5; TRBD1 agrees at 8 bases. CDR1 and CDR2 (germline): LNHDA, SQIVND (reference sequence). The CDR3 sequence is 15 residues long. Losses at the gene ends were 7 bases for V and 4 bases for J; bases not matched to a gene: 11. The CDR3 loop reads CASNEQGGRGETQYF. The CDR3 DNA follows: TGTGCCAGTAACGAACAGGGGGGACGGGGAGAGACCCAGTACTTC.

The chain links TRBV30 to TRBJ1-1, with no clear D. Trimming pared 0 bases from V and 6 bases from J, leaving 8 bases between. In germline, CDR1 is GTSNPN, CDR2 SVGIG (reference sequence). This CDR3 contains 12 residues. CDR3 protein: CAWSVGSSEAFF. CDR3 nucleotides: TGTGCCTGGAGTGTCGGGAGTTCTGAAGCTTTCTTT.

The chain carries TRBV15 and TRBJ2-5; TRBD1 agrees at 7 bases. The CDR3 loop spans 16 amino acids. Germline V gene lookup returns CDR1 LNHNV and CDR2 YYDKDF (reference sequence). J was trimmed by 3 bases and V by 2 bases; bases with no gene match: 9. CDR3 coding DNA: TGTGCCACCAGCAGAAACGAGTGGGGACAGAAAGAGACCCAGTACTTC. Translated: CATSRNEWGQKETQYF. Full variable domain (remainder filled in from reference TRBV15 and TRBJ2-5): DAMVIQNPRYQVTQFGKPVTLSCSQTLNHNVMYWYQQKSSQAPKLLFHYYDKDFNNEADTPDNFQSRRPNTSFCFLDIRSPGLGDTAMYLCATSRNEWGQKETQYFGPGTRLLVL.

The chain carries TRBV18 and TRBJ2-2; the match to TRBD2 covers 11 bases. The V and J ends lost 0 bases and 6 bases, in that order; junction bases with no gene match: 6. The CDR3 contains 17 residues. Germline CDR1 KGHSH, CDR2 LQKENI. CDR3 loop: CASSPPLAGGISGELFF. CDR3 coding DNA: TGTGCCAGCTCACCACCCCTAGCGGGAGGAATATCCGGGGAGCTGTTTTTT.

The rearrangement links TRBV4-3 to TRBJ2-7, with TRBD2 matching 9 bases. The CDR3 runs 16 residues. Germline V gene data show CDR1 as LGHNA and CDR2 as YSLEER. Trimming at V came to 1 base and at J to 3 bases, leaving 7 bases not matched to a gene. The CDR3 sequence: CASSQAGTSPFYEQYF. CDR3 nucleotide sequence: TGCGCCAGCAGCCAAGCCGGGACTAGCCCTTTCTACGAGCAGTACTTC.

The J gene is TRBJ1-2, the V gene TRBV18; perhaps TRBD1 as D (5 bases). Germline CDR1 KGHSH, CDR2 LQKENI. This CDR3 has 17 amino acids. V lost 3 bases, J lost 1 base, and 18 bases lay in between. The CDR3 sequence: CASSPTKGTAYNYGYTF. CDR3 sequence (DNA): TGTGCCAGCTCACCGACTAAGGGGACCGCCTATAACTATGGCTACACCTTC.

This rearrangement joins TRBV18 to TRBJ2-3; TRBD1 matches 8 bases. The CDR3 extends over 16 amino acids. V lost 4 bases and J lost 6; bases outside the gene matches: 12. The germline gives CDR1 KGHSH, CDR2 LQKENI. The CDR3 spells CASSRTGQGRGDTQYF. The CDR3 DNA is TGTGCCAGCTCACGAACTGGACAGGGAAGGGGGGATACGCAGTATTTT.

The chain uses TRBV18 and TRBJ2-7; no clear D gene. The germline V gene encodes CDR1 KGHSH and CDR2 LQKENI. Trimming took off 1 base at V and 4 bases at J, with 2 bases between the two ends. The length of the CDR3 is 11 residues. This chain's CDR3 is CASSPLYEQYF. Written as DNA, the CDR3 is TGTGCCAGCTCACCACTTTACGAGCAGTACTTC.

DNA of the CDR3: TGTGCCAGCAGTACAGACCGACAGGGAAGTTCACCCCTCCACTTT. Protein: CASSTDRQGSSPLHF. The chain carries TRBV6-4 and TRBJ1-6; 7 nucleotides match TRBD1. The CDR3 contains 15 residues. With 5 bases clipped from V and 9 bases from J, the junction kept 10 bases outside the gene matches. The germline V gene has CDR1 MRHNA and CDR2 SNTAGT.

V usage is TRBV30 and J usage is TRBJ1-3, with TRBD1 identical over 11 bases. CDR3 length equals 15 residues. Germline V gives CDR1 GTSNPN, CDR2 SVGIG (reference sequence). After removal of 7 bases from V and 4 bases from J, the junction contained 9 bases not matched to a gene. CDR3 amino acids: CASTRDRGGGNTIYF. CDR3 in DNA: TGTGCCTCCACCCGGGACAGGGGGGGAGGAAACACCATATATTTT.